A single sample is the source of the 24 T cell receptor beta chains below, sequenced in a study of cytomegalovirus exposure and HLA in healthy donors. Primers: 60 Vbeta forward and 13 Jbeta reverse. Generated by immunoSEQ multiplex PCR, the TCRdb table keeps only in-frame clones and is missing some. Of approximately 130,000 clones detected, around 74% appear once; the ten largest clones hold 3.1%. The sequenced sample consisted of PBMCs. These receptors were collected from a man under 40 in good health and CMV-seronegative.

The chain recombines TRBV19 with TRBJ1-3; D is possibly TRBD1 (5 bases). CDR1 is LNHDA, CDR2 SQIVND, per germline (reference sequence). Trimming took off 3 bases at V and 11 bases at J, with 11 bases between the two ends. The CDR3 runs 12 residues. This chain's CDR3 is CASSIGGTAIYF. CDR3 bases: TGTGCCAGTAGTATCGGGGGGACGGCCATATATTTT.

The gene calls are TRBV5-6 and TRBJ2-7; 10 positions agree with TRBD1. Germline V gene data show CDR1 as SGHDT and CDR2 as YYEEEE. The CDR3 has 16 residues. V lost 4 bases and J lost 1; bases outside the gene matches: 8. The CDR3: CASSLNGQGGSYEQYF. The CDR3 coding sequence is TGTGCCAGCAGCCTCAATGGACAGGGGGGGTCCTACGAGCAGTACTTC.

The CDR3 DNA reads as TGCAGCGTTGTCCCCCCGGGGGACTCAAACACCTTC. Translation gives CSVVPPGDSNTF. This chain connects TRBV29-1 to TRBJ1-2, with D maybe TRBD1 (5 bases). CDR3 length equals 12 residues. CDR1 and CDR2 from the germline V gene are SQVTM and ANQGSEA. Trimming cost V 4 bases and J 12 bases, with 18 bases left between them.

The chain recombines TRBV11-2 with TRBJ2-1, with 8 bases lining up with TRBD2. Germline CDR1 and CDR2: SGHAT and FQNNGV. The junction had 15 bases not matched to a gene; V was cut back by 5 bases and J by 9 bases. The CDR3 totals 16 residues. In DNA form, the CDR3 reads TGTGCCAGCAGCCGAACCACCGGGACTAGAGTTCGTGAGCAGTTCTTC. It specifies CASSRTTGTRVREQFF.

In this sample, this clone turned up once. V usage is TRBV11-2 and J usage is TRBJ2-1; 9 nucleotides match TRBD2. The germline gives CDR1 SGHAT, CDR2 FQNNGV. Losses at the gene ends were 1 base for V and 10 bases for J; bases not matched to a gene: 11. This CDR3 comprises 16 residues. CDR3 DNA: TGTGCCAGCAGCTTAGGAGGCCTAGCGGGGAGAAGGGAGCAGTTCTTC. This translates into CASSLGGLAGRREQFF.

The gene calls are TRBV30 and TRBJ2-7, with TRBD1 matching over 7 bases. V was pared by 2 bases and J by 5 bases, with 9 bases of the junction left unmatched. Per germline, CDR1 GTSNPN and CDR2 SVGIG (reference sequence). The CDR3 covers 14 residues. This CDR3 reads CAWSRGRGNNEQYF. The CDR3 nucleotides read TGTGCCTGGAGTAGGGGCAGGGGGAACAACGAGCAGTACTTC.

This chain connects TRBV19 to TRBJ2-6, with D perhaps TRBD1 (6 bases). The germline CDR1 and CDR2 sequences are LNHDA and SQIVND (reference sequence). This CDR3 is 15 amino acids long. Trimming cost V 5 bases and J 1 base, with 9 bases left between them. The CDR3 DNA is TGTGCCAGTAGTCGAGGGACATCTGGGGCCAACGTCCTGACTTTC. It specifies CASSRGTSGANVLTF.

The chain employs TRBV7-3 and TRBJ2-2; maybe TRBD2 (5 bases). The germline V gene encodes CDR1 SGHTA and CDR2 FQGTGA. The V gene lost 7 bases and the J gene lost 2 bases, with 14 bases spanning the gap. The CDR3 length is 15 residues. This CDR3 is CASTSLTGNTGELFF. CDR3 coding DNA: TGTGCCAGCACCAGCCTGACGGGAAACACCGGGGAGCTGTTTTTT.

The chain joins TRBV25-1 to TRBJ1-2; TRBD1 aligns across 7 bases. Losses at the gene ends were 5 bases for V and 3 bases for J; bases not matched to a gene: 6. The CDR3 is made up of 14 amino acids. CDR1 is MGHDK, CDR2 SYGVNS, per germline. The CDR3 DNA follows: TGTGCCAGCAGTCACCGACAGGGTGACTATGGCTACACCTTC. Translated, it gives CASSHRQGDYGYTF.

The V call is TRBV5-1, the J call TRBJ2-3, with 10 nucleotides matching TRBD2. The length of the CDR3 is 16 residues. J was trimmed by 3 bases and V by 1 base; bases with no gene match: 5. CDR1 is SGHRS, CDR2 YFSETQ, per germline. In DNA, the CDR3 is TGCGCCAGCAGCTTGCCCAGCGGGGGGGGGACAGATACGCAGTATTTT. Its translation is CASSLPSGGGTDTQYF.

This chain's CDR3 is CASSSGLAGAISSYNEQFF. CDR3 DNA sequence: TGTGCCAGCAGTTCGGGACTAGCGGGAGCGATTAGCTCCTACAATGAGCAGTTCTTC. V and J are TRBV27 and TRBJ2-1, with TRBD2 identical over 14 bases. The V gene end was trimmed by 4 bases and the J gene end by 0 bases; junction bases not matched to a gene: 8. Germline V gene lookup returns CDR1 MNHEY and CDR2 SMNVEV (reference sequence). CDR3 length: 19 residues.

The chain couples TRBV7-3 to TRBJ2-3, with 8 nucleotides matching TRBD2. Germline V gene data show CDR1 as SGHTA and CDR2 as FQGTGA. This CDR3 is built from 15 residues. The trim removed 8 bases at V and 4 bases at J, leaving 11 bases unmatched. The CDR3 bases are TGTGCCAGCGGCCCAGATAGCGGGGAACCAGATACGCAGTATTTT. As protein: CASGPDSGEPDTQYF.

With regard to this clone: A read error may produce the germline difference seen at one junction end. This rearrangement joins TRBV7-7 to TRBJ2-2, with a weak D call TRBD1 (5 bases). The CDR3 is 16 amino acids. The germline V gene encodes CDR1 SSHAT and CDR2 FNYEAQ (reference sequence). CDR3 sequence (DNA): TGTGCTAGCAGCCCAATCGACAGAAAGAACACCGGGGAGCTGTTTTTT. Amino acid sequence: CASSPIDRKNTGELFF.

V gene TRBV5-7 combines with J gene TRBJ2-7; TRBD1 aligns across 7 bases. TRBV5-7 is reported as an ORF; its role is uncertain. CDR3 size: 15 residues. V dropped 4 bases and J dropped 5; count of bases not matched to a gene: 12. CDR3 amino acids: CASSLGTDSPDEQYF. CDR3 DNA sequence: TGTGCCAGCAGCCTCGGGACAGACTCTCCTGACGAGCAGTACTTC.

The rearrangement uses TRBV2 and TRBJ1-2; D is undetermined. This CDR3 is 14 amino acids long. Germline CDR1 and CDR2: SNHLY and FYNNEI. V shed 3 bases and J shed 4 bases, with 12 bases lying between them. The CDR3 sequence is CASSESGQTYGYTF. The CDR3 DNA reads TGTGCCAGCAGTGAGTCAGGCCAGACCTATGGCTACACCTTC.

The chain is built from TRBV7-8 and TRBJ2-2; D possibly corresponds to TRBD1 (5 bases). CDR3 length: 13 amino acids. CDR1 SGHVS and CDR2 FQNEAQ come from the germline V gene. The V and J ends lost 8 bases and 7 bases respectively, with 14 bases between them. The CDR3 region is CASETGAIGELFF. For the CDR3, the DNA is TGTGCCAGCGAGACTGGGGCAATCGGGGAGCTGTTTTTT.

The chain combines TRBV2 with TRBJ1-2; D is undetermined. This CDR3 is 12 amino acids long. Trimming cost V 7 bases and J 4 bases, with 10 bases left between them. CDR1 and CDR2 from the germline V gene are SNHLY and FYNNEI. The CDR3 coding sequence is TGTGCCAGCAAAACTGCCGGCTATGGCTACACCTTC. Encoded protein: CASKTAGYGYTF.

J is TRBJ1-1 and V is TRBV7-3; 7 bases fit TRBD1. The CDR3 extends over 14 amino acids. V dropped 5 bases and J dropped 6; count of bases not matched to a gene: 9. The germline gives CDR1 SGHTA, CDR2 FQGTGA. CDR3 DNA sequence: TGTGCCAGCAGCGCTAAAGGGGGCGTCGCTGAAGCTTTCTTT. Translated, it gives CASSAKGGVAEAFF.

V usage is TRBV7-2 and J usage is TRBJ2-5; 8 nucleotides match TRBD1. V trimming: 6 bases; J trimming: 5 bases; junction bases outside the gene matches: 8. The germline CDR1 and CDR2 sequences are SGHTA and FQGNSA. CDR3 size: 14 residues. This CDR3 reads CASRPDRGVETQYF. Written as DNA, the CDR3 is TGTGCCAGCAGACCAGACAGGGGAGTGGAGACCCAGTACTTC. Full variable domain (outside the CDR3, taken from reference TRBV7-2 and TRBJ2-5): GAGVSQSPSNKVTEKGKDVELRCDPISGHTALYWYRQSLGQGLEFLIYFQGNSAPDKSGLPSDRFSAERTGGSVSTLTIQRTQQEDSAVYLCASRPDRGVETQYFGPGTRLLVL.

This clone occurred a few times. The V and J genes are TRBV19 and TRBJ1-5; D remains unclear. The V end lost 3 bases, the J end lost 0 bases, and 15 bases lay between the germline ends. This CDR3 has 17 residues. The germline gives CDR1 LNHDA, CDR2 SQIVND (reference sequence). CDR3 in DNA: TGTGCCAGTAGTATCGAGGAATCGACCGATAGCAATCAGCCCCAGCATTTT. Translated, it gives CASSIEESTDSNQPQHF. Supplemented by reference TRBV19 and TRBJ1-5, the full variable domain reads DGGITQSPKYLFRKEGQNVTLSCEQNLNHDAMYWYRQDPGQGLRLIYYSQIVNDFQKGDIAEGYSVSREKKESFPLTVTSAQKNPTAFYLCASSIEESTDSNQPQHFGDGTRLSIL.

The chain carries TRBV4-1 and TRBJ2-3, with 7 positions matching TRBD2. The CDR3 runs to 17 residues. Germline CDR1 and CDR2: MGHRA and YSYEKL. The ends lost 0 bases at V and 1 base at J; junction bases unmatched: 7. The DNA of the CDR3 is TGCGCCAGCAGCCAAGAACAAAGCCGGGGGGGCACAGATACGCAGTATTTT. It yields the protein CASSQEQSRGGTDTQYF.

Only a few counts were recorded for this clone. V usage is TRBV23-1 and J usage is TRBJ2-4; TRBD1 matches 10 bases. TRBV23-1 is known as an ORF, though its function is uncertain. The CDR3 consists of 15 residues. V shed 2 bases and J 7 bases; nucleotides not matched to a gene: 5. DNA of the CDR3: TGCGCCAGCAGTCAAAGGACAGGGGGTGAGAACATTCAGTACTTC. Its protein product is CASSQRTGGENIQYF.

The genes are TRBV7-9 and TRBJ1-1; 9 nucleotides align to TRBD1. CDR1 SEHNR and CDR2 FQNEAQ come from the germline V gene (reference sequence). CDR3 length equals 15 residues. The V and J ends lost 5 bases and 7 bases, in that order; junction bases with no gene match: 11. The CDR3 DNA is TGTGCCAGCAGCCGACGGACAGGGGAACAAGTTGAAGCTTTCTTT. Protein product: CASSRRTGEQVEAFF.

The rearrangement uses TRBV25-1 and TRBJ1-1; D is possibly TRBD1 (5 bases). Trimming shortened V by 3 bases and J by 4 bases, and 21 bases separated the two germline ends. Per the germline V gene, CDR1 is MGHDK and CDR2 is SYGVNS. The CDR3 sequence is 17 residues long. The CDR3 DNA reads TGTGCCAGCAGTGAGCCCGGCTCCGCTGTAGGGGTCACTGAAGCTTTCTTT. It translates to CASSEPGSAVGVTEAFF.